The source of this T cell receptor beta chain is a study of Ad26.COV2.S vaccination and SARS-CoV-2 variants. Clones were sequenced by immunoSEQ multiplex PCR, and TCRdb holds only the in-frame ones, with some missing. The repertoire holds fewer than 900,000 clones, roughly 90% seen once, with approximately 1.5% in the top ten. Germline CDR1 SGHRS, CDR2 YFSETQ. Trimming took off 0 bases at V and 0 bases at J, with 6 bases between the two ends. The CDR3 length is 15 residues. The treatment: around 19 received Ad26.COV2.S at low or high dose, single or two shots; roughly five received placebo; per-sample allocation not given. The samples date from day 63 after the first vaccine or placebo injection.

This chain joins TRBV5-1 and TRBJ1-4; D is unresolved. Sequenced material: peripheral blood, taken in a trial of Ad26.COV2.S vaccine versus placebo. This receptor was taken from a person aged 18-65 years who received the Ad26.COV2.S COVID-19 vaccine or a placebo. CDR3 DNA sequence: TGCGCCAGCAGCTTGGCCCCCGCAACTAATGAAAAACTGTTTTTT. Translation: CASSLAPATNEKLFF.